The 21 T cell receptor beta chains reported below all come from one sample, sequenced in a study of blood T cell repertoires in COVID-19. Profiled with immunoSEQ multiplex PCR; TCRdb holds only in-frame clones, not every one. The sample consists of a few hundred thousand clones, approximately 90% of them appearing once. The sample was peripheral blood. These receptors all stem from a woman in her 40s with acute or convalescent COVID-19.

This chain joins TRBV7-9 and TRBJ1-2; 8 bases fit TRBD1. CDR1 is SEHNR and CDR2 is FQNEAQ in the germline V gene (reference sequence). The CDR3 covers 14 residues. Trimming cost V 3 bases and J 5 bases; bases outside gene matches: 5. The CDR3 DNA reads TGTGCCAGCAGCTTTGTCCAGGGGGCGTATGGCTACACCTTC. Its protein product is CASSFVQGAYGYTF.

V and J are TRBV2 and TRBJ2-3; TRBD2 matches at 10 bases. Germline assignment: CDR1 SNHLY and CDR2 FYNNEI. J was trimmed by 0 bases and V by 4 bases; bases with no gene match: 10. The CDR3 runs to 18 residues. CDR3 in DNA: TGTGCCAGCAGTGGGCTAGCGGGAGCACTTTCTAGCACAGATACGCAGTATTTT. This translates into CASSGLAGALSSTDTQYF.

The CDR3 here is CASSRQGLGETQYF. The CDR3 DNA reads as TGCGCCAGCAGTCGACAGGGGTTGGGCGAGACCCAGTACTTC. V is TRBV10-1 and J is TRBJ2-5; 8 bases match TRBD1. The CDR3 covers 14 residues. Germline V gives CDR1 WNHNN, CDR2 SYGVQD (reference sequence). The junction had 7 bases not matched to a gene; V was cut back by 5 bases and J by 5 bases.

A remark on this clone: The same CDR3 arises from other DNA sequences in this sample as well. This chain uses TRBV24-1 with TRBJ1-2; 7 bases fit TRBD1. Per germline, CDR1 KGHDR and CDR2 SFDVKD. The CDR3 is made up of 13 amino acids. J was trimmed by 5 bases and V by 7 bases; bases with no gene match: 6. The CDR3 loop reads CATSGDRDYGYTF. In nucleotides, the CDR3 is TGTGCCACCAGCGGCGACAGGGATTATGGCTACACCTTC.

This clone was seen once. The chain recombines TRBV7-2 with TRBJ1-6; TRBD1 might be the D (5 bases). Trimming took 10 bases from V and 1 from J, leaving 20 bases between them. The CDR3 has 17 amino acids. Germline V gene sequence: CDR1 SGHTA, CDR2 FQGNSA. This CDR3 is CAIQQFGGFSYNSPLHF. CDR3 nucleotide sequence: TGTGCCATCCAACAGTTTGGGGGGTTTTCCTATAATTCACCCCTCCACTTT.

The chain has TRBV7-9 and TRBJ2-7; 8 bases align to TRBD2. With V trimmed by 4 bases and J by 5 bases, 7 bases remained unmatched. The germline gives CDR1 SEHNR, CDR2 FQNEAQ (reference sequence). CDR3 length equals 14 residues. The CDR3 coding sequence is TGTGCCAGCAGCTCCAGCGGGGGTGGCCACGAGCAGTACGTC. Residues: CASSSSGGGHEQYV.

This clone was detected once. The CDR3: CASSPHGESNQPQHF. The CDR3 DNA reads as TGTGCCAGCAGTCCCCACGGTGAAAGCAATCAGCCCCAGCATTTT. The rearrangement joins TRBV27 to TRBJ1-5; no firm D call. The V end was cut by 5 bases, the J end by 1 base, with 12 bases between. The CDR3 runs to 15 residues. From germline, CDR1 is MNHEY and CDR2 SMNVEV (reference sequence).

This clone was detected only once. The chain has TRBV5-1 and TRBJ2-5, with D tentatively TRBD1 (5 bases). The CDR3 has 16 residues. The germline V and J ends were trimmed by 4 bases and 5 bases, with 21 bases remaining between them. CDR1 is SGHRS, CDR2 YFSETQ, per germline. As DNA, the CDR3 is TGCGCCAGCAGCCCCACCCGTGGCAGGGTGGGGGAGACCCAGTACTTC. Its translation is CASSPTRGRVGETQYF.

This sequence joins TRBV12-3 or TRBV12-4 and TRBJ1-2, with 8 bases aligning to TRBD1. This CDR3 spans 13 amino acids. V lost 4 bases and J lost 2; bases outside the gene matches: 0. The CDR3 is CASSWDRNYGYTF. The CDR3 DNA sequence: TGTGCCAGCAGTTGGGACAGGAACTATGGCTACACCTTC.

The gene calls are TRBV29-1 and TRBJ1-2; D gene ambiguous. The CDR3 length is 10 residues. The V gene lost 5 bases and the J gene lost 4 bases, with 5 bases spanning the gap. Looked up from germline, CDR1 is SQVTM and CDR2 is ANQGSEA. In DNA, the CDR3 is TGCAGCGTTCTGGCCTATGGCTACACCTTC. Protein sequence: CSVLAYGYTF.

This clone has just one count. The chain has TRBV7-9 and TRBJ1-6, with unresolved D. The CDR3 covers 14 residues. Trimming took 6 bases from V and 7 from J, leaving 13 bases between them. CDR1 is SEHNR and CDR2 is FQNEAQ in the germline V gene (reference sequence). DNA of the CDR3: TGTGCCAGCAGGCCCCCTCTCAGGAATTCACCCCTCCACTTT. Its protein product is CASRPPLRNSPLHF.

The chain couples TRBV2 to TRBJ1-3; D not resolved. V was cut by 7 bases and J by 4 bases, with 11 bases left in between. The V gene's germline CDR1 is SNHLY and CDR2 FYNNEI. CDR3 size: 13 residues. The CDR3 DNA sequence: TGTGCCAGCAATGCCTTCGGGGGAAACACCATATATTTT. Translation: CASNAFGGNTIYF.

The rearrangement uses TRBV6-2 or TRBV6-3 and TRBJ2-7; D is perhaps TRBD2 (6 bases). V shed 0 bases and J shed 6 bases, with 21 bases lying between them. The CDR3 is 17 residues long. Looked up from germline, CDR1 is MNHEY and CDR2 is SVGEGT. This CDR3 reads CASSYSSKASVILEQYV. In DNA, the CDR3 is TGTGCCAGCAGTTACTCGAGTAAGGCTAGCGTAATTCTCGAGCAGTACGTC.

This chain connects TRBV19 to TRBJ2-2, with TRBD2 matching over 15 bases. Per the germline V gene, CDR1 is LNHDA and CDR2 is SQIVND (reference sequence). This CDR3 spans 18 amino acids. Trimming at V came to 4 bases and at J to 1 base, leaving 4 bases not matched to a gene. The CDR3 loop is CASSRGLAGGQNTGELFF. The CDR3 DNA is TGTGCCAGTAGTAGGGGACTAGCGGGGGGCCAGAACACCGGGGAGCTGTTTTTT.

The chain recombines TRBV4-2 with TRBJ2-5; maybe TRBD2 (5 bases). This CDR3 is 17 amino acids long. Trimming cost V 0 bases and J 4 bases, with 18 bases left between them. Germline lookup yields CDR1 LGHNA and CDR2 YNFKEQ. CDR3 DNA: TGTGCCAGCAGCCAAGATCTGACGCGAGGAGGACGAGAGACCCAGTACTTC. Translated, it gives CASSQDLTRGGRETQYF.

The chain links TRBV6-5 to TRBJ1-1; 8 bases are a match to TRBD1. J gave up 4 bases and V 4 bases, and 5 bases lay outside the gene matches. The CDR3 runs 14 residues. Germline V gene data show CDR1 as MNHEY and CDR2 as SVGAGI. Here the CDR3 reads CASSSGQGSTEAFF. CDR3 bases: TGTGCCAGCAGTTCAGGACAGGGCAGCACTGAAGCTTTCTTT.

The chain uses TRBV6-5 and TRBJ1-5; TRBD1 agrees at 9 bases. The CDR3 runs to 15 residues. Per the germline V gene, CDR1 is MNHEY and CDR2 is SVGAGI. Germline trimming cut 6 bases from V and 1 base from J; bases unmatched to any gene: 4. The CDR3 region is CASSRQGVSNQPQHF. Here the CDR3 DNA reads TGTGCCAGCAGCCGACAGGGGGTGAGCAATCAGCCCCAGCATTTT.

The genes are TRBV7-9 and TRBJ2-3; TRBD1 agrees at 8 bases. The CDR3 spans 18 residues. The germline gives CDR1 SEHNR, CDR2 FQNEAQ (reference sequence). Unmatched junction bases numbered 9, after V lost 1 base and J lost 0 bases. The CDR3 nucleotides are TGTGCCAGCAGCTTAGGCCAGGGGGCCCTTCCCAGCACAGATACGCAGTATTTT. It is translated as CASSLGQGALPSTDTQYF.

V usage is TRBV11-1 and J usage is TRBJ1-1; possibly TRBD1 for D (6 bases). The germline gives CDR1 SGHAT, CDR2 FQDESV (reference sequence). Trimming left V 5 bases short and J 0 bases short, with 13 bases between. This CDR3 contains 15 residues. CDR3 bases: TGTGCCAGCAGCCCGAGCACAGGGATGAACACTGAAGCTTTCTTT. Amino acids: CASSPSTGMNTEAFF.

This clone has only a few counts. The V call is TRBV30, the J call TRBJ1-1; no reliable D call. The V gene lost 2 bases and the J gene lost 5 bases, with 12 bases spanning the gap. Looked up from germline, CDR1 is GTSNPN and CDR2 is SVGIG (reference sequence). CDR3 length: 13 amino acids. CDR3 DNA: TGTGCCTGGAGTCAGGTATTTGGGACTGAAGCTTTCTTT. It codes for CAWSQVFGTEAFF.

The CDR3 sequence is CASSLQPGTTNEQFF. The CDR3 bases are TGTGCCAGCAGCTTACAACCCGGGACTACCAATGAGCAGTTCTTC. The chain couples TRBV7-3 to TRBJ2-1, with 7 bases lining up with TRBD2. The V segment lost 2 bases and the J segment 6 bases; nucleotides outside the gene matches: 7. CDR1 and CDR2 from the germline V gene are SGHTA and FQGTGA. The CDR3 is 15 residues long.